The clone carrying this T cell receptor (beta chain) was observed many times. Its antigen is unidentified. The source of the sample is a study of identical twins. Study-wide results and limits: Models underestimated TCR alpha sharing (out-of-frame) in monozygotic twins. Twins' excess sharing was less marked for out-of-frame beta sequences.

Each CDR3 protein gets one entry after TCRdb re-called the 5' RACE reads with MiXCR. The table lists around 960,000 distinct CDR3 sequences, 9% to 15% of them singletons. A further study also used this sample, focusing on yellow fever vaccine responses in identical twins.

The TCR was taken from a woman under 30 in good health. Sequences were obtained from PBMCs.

The CDR3 bases are TGTGCCAGCAACGGTAGGGAGATGCACACAGATACGCAGTATTTT. Its translation is CASNGREMHTDTQYF. This rearrangement joins TRBV28 to TRBJ2-3; possible D gene TRBD2, 5 bases. V gave up 7 bases and J gave up 2 bases, with 16 bases separating them. Looked up from germline, CDR1 is MDHEN and CDR2 is SYDVKM. The CDR3 spans 15 residues.